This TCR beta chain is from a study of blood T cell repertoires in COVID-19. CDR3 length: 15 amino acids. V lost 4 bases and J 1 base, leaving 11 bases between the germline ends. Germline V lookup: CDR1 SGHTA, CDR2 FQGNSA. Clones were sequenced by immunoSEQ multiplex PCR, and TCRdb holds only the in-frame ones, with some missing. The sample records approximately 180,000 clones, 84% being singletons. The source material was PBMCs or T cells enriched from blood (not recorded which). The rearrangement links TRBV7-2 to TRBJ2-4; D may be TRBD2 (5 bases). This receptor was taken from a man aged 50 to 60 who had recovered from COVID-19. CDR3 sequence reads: CASSSGIAAKNIQYF. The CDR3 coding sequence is TGTGCCAGCAGCTCGGGGATTGCGGCCAAAAACATTCAGTACTTC.